This TCR beta chain was obtained from a study of kidney transplant recipient with SARS-CoV-2 infection. This clonotype was seen repeatedly, ten times or more. TCRdb passed the reads through MiXCR, listing each CDR3 protein once. Of fewer than 250,000 distinct CDR3 sequences in the sample, 25% to 35% were seen once. The CDR3 loop spans 17 amino acids. The germline V gene encodes CDR1 SSHAT and CDR2 FNYEAQ (reference sequence). The ends were cut back, 5 bases at V and 4 bases at J, with 23 bases in the middle. The specimen comprised a blood sample, sampled at baseline and on day 111 from a kidney transplant recipient. This receptor was identified in a young adult male patient who had COVID-19 and was a kidney transplant recipient. Some T cells may be provided by the graft donor. The V gene is TRBV7-7, the J gene TRBJ1-2, with D unresolved. CDR3 sequence (DNA): TGTGCCAGCAGCGGAGTCTTTAAGTGCCGAAAGACCTATGGCTACACCTTC. It encodes CASSGVFKCRKTYGYTF.